These T cell receptor beta chains were read from a single sample in a study of CD8 T cells in Susac syndrome. Via MiXCR, TCRdb re-called the immunoSEQ multiplex PCR reads, giving one row per CDR3 protein. Found here are some 200,000 distinct CDR3 sequences, about 94% of them singletons; the top ten hold approximately 0.1%. The sample comprised CD4+ T cells from PBMCs. The source of these receptors is a human donor with Susac syndrome. Each CDR3 is given without its conserved first and last residue. A D gene is named only where the DNA matches it firmly.

J gene	V gene	D gene	CDR3 protein
TRBJ1-2	TRBV15	NA	ATSRFGREGYGYT
TRBJ1-3	TRBV14	NA	ASSQGSGYGNTIY
TRBJ1-6	TRBV9	NA	ASSVPGRTPLH
TRBJ1-5	TRBV19	TRBD1	ASSSMGQGQPQH
TRBJ1-6	TRBV2	NA	ASGIRGLNSPLH
TRBJ1-6	TRBV13	NA	ASSLTLGASSPLH
TRBJ2-7	TRBV12-3/TRBV12-4	NA	ASSPRDTYEQY
TRBJ1-6	TRBV29-1	NA	SVARETNSPLH
TRBJ1-2	TRBV13	NA	ASRPTGNYGYT
TRBJ2-5	TRBV20-1	TRBD1	SARVPGGEETQY
TRBJ2-1	TRBV29-1	TRBD2	SVDGLAGAPRSYNEQF
TRBJ2-7	TRBV10-3	NA	AIQAVRRYEQY
TRBJ2-2	TRBV6-6	NA	ASSKHGASNTGELF
TRBJ1-1	TRBV18	NA	ASHANGWDFEAF
TRBJ2-7	TRBV20-1	NA	SARGHGGAGEQY
TRBJ2-1	TRBV5-6	NA	ASSLIGGARWF
TRBJ2-5	TRBV5-4	TRBD2	ASSPATSGGSKTQY
TRBJ2-5	TRBV2	TRBD2	ASTGLAGGSGETQY
TRBJ1-1	TRBV20-1	NA	SARDLVNTEAF
TRBJ1-3	TRBV5-4	NA	ATGESAGNTIY
TRBJ2-7	TRBV20-1	NA	SAPAGTPGREQY
TRBJ2-1	TRBV4-2	NA	ASSQAARARDHEQF
TRBJ1-2	TRBV20-1	NA	SARDRIKNYGYT
TRBJ1-5	TRBV7-2	NA	ASSRDVLIEPQH
TRBJ2-5	TRBV29-1	NA	SVDQGFQETQY
TRBJ2-7	TRBV19	NA	ASSIVMSYEQY
TRBJ2-6	TRBV19	NA	ASSQTGSGANVLT
TRBJ2-3	TRBV18	NA	ASSPGGRVDTQY
TRBJ1-2	TRBV29-1	NA	SASVFYGYT
TRBJ1-1	TRBV20-1	NA	SARGMGAF
TRBJ2-3	TRBV30	NA	AWRPSVDTQY
TRBJ2-7	TRBV7-2	NA	ASIQDRSTYEQY
TRBJ2-7	TRBV4-3	NA	ASSQDVTISYEQY
TRBJ2-5	TRBV20-1	TRBD2	SASPTSGGAETQY
TRBJ2-3	TRBV20-1	TRBD2	SAGYLAGRADTQY
TRBJ2-5	TRBV20-1	TRBD2	SAARPNRLAAQETQY
TRBJ1-3	TRBV5-1	NA	ASRPGSGNTIY
TRBJ2-2	TRBV5-4	NA	ASSLLGGYTGELF
TRBJ2-2	TRBV9	NA	ASSTRTNTGELF
TRBJ2-1	TRBV4-3	NA	ASSQVGGNEQF
TRBJ1-2	TRBV3-1	NA	ASSQATSDGYT
TRBJ2-7	TRBV20-1	NA	SASRGGINEQY
TRBJ1-1	TRBV5-1	NA	ASSLPGLLATEAF
TRBJ1-1	TRBV11-3	NA	ASSFSRGEAF
TRBJ1-2	TRBV27	TRBD1	ASRALTGLYGYT
TRBJ1-5	TRBV6-2/TRBV6-3	NA	ASRATPERANQPQH
TRBJ1-4	TRBV29-1	NA	SVPAGSNEKLF
TRBJ2-1	TRBV11-1	TRBD1	ASSIGQGSSYNEQF
TRBJ2-1	TRBV30	NA	AWNRDSHANEQF
TRBJ1-4	TRBV5-6	TRBD1	ASSTLTGEREKLF